These 27 T cell receptor beta chains were sequenced from one sample in a study of post-analysis software for immune sequencing data. Whole-study results and caveats: Higher frequency in patients than in controls was seen for about five TRBV segments, with TRBV5-6, TRBV5-1 and TRBV20-1 among them.

The antigens these receptors bind are not known. Unique molecular identifiers had been added to the TCR beta cDNA libraries. Via MiXCR, TCRdb re-called the PCR reads, giving one row per CDR3 protein. The sample has about 430,000 distinct CDR3 sequences; roughly 40% are singletons. Sequenced input: blood. Receptors originate from a girl aged 2-10 years with multiple sclerosis.

This clonotype was observed a handful of times. The chain links TRBV20-1 to TRBJ2-5; D possibly corresponds to TRBD2 (5 bases). Between the trimmed V and J ends, which lost 3 bases and 9 bases, there was a span of 11 bases. The CDR3 loop spans 11 amino acids. CDR1 and CDR2 (germline): DFQATT, SNEGSKA (reference sequence). CDR3 DNA: TGCAGTGCTAGTGGGTCGGGGTCCCAGTACTTC. Amino acids: CSASGSGSQYF.

This clonotype was counted only a few times. This chain connects TRBV4-3 to TRBJ2-7; D is unresolved. V gave up 0 bases and J gave up 0 bases, with 12 bases separating them. CDR3 length: 16 amino acids. Germline CDR1 is LGHNA and CDR2 is YSLEER. CDR3 amino acids: CASSQDQHYLSYEQYF. CDR3 DNA: TGCGCCAGCAGCCAAGATCAACATTACCTCTCCTACGAGCAGTACTTC.

This chain joins TRBV7-3 and TRBJ1-5, with D uncertain. There are 13 residues in the CDR3. Germline V lookup: CDR1 SGHTA, CDR2 FQGTGA. V was shortened by 5 bases and J by 5 bases, with 10 bases between the two germline ends. CDR3 protein: CASSEDRDQPQHF. The CDR3 nucleotides read TGTGCCAGCAGCGAGGACCGGGATCAGCCCCAGCATTTT.

This clonotype was picked up a small number of times. The chain joins TRBV7-3 to TRBJ1-2; 8 positions match TRBD1. In germline, CDR1 is SGHTA, CDR2 FQGTGA. CDR3 length equals 13 residues. V was clipped by 4 bases and J by 8 bases; unmatched bases: 6. The CDR3 protein is CASSSRTGQGYTF. CDR3 nucleotides: TGTGCCAGCAGCTCCCGGACAGGGCAGGGCTACACCTTC.

This clonotype came up many times. The chain employs TRBV15 and TRBJ2-7, with a possible D match to TRBD2 (6 bases). CDR1 LNHNV and CDR2 YYDKDF come from the germline V gene (reference sequence). V was trimmed by 0 bases and J by 3 bases, leaving 12 bases between them. The CDR3 length is 15 residues. CDR3 sequence reads: CATSRERDGFYEQYF. The CDR3 coding sequence is TGTGCCACCAGCAGAGAGCGGGACGGGTTCTACGAGCAGTACTTC.

The CDR3 here is CASSVGGPYEQYF. DNA of the CDR3: TGTGCCAGCAGCGTTGGGGGACCCTACGAGCAGTACTTC. The chain uses TRBV3-1 and TRBJ2-1, with D perhaps given as TRBD1 or TRBD2 (5 bases each). The assigned J gene may be wrong: the sequence end matches TRBJ2-7 better. The CDR3 runs to 13 residues. Germline values: CDR1 LGHDT, CDR2 YNNKEL (reference sequence).

This clonotype was detected only a few times. Here the CDR3 DNA reads TGCGCCATCGCGACAGGGCTCTCCTACGAGCAGTACTTC. This gives the protein CAIATGLSYEQYF. This sequence joins TRBV10-2 and TRBJ2-7, with TRBD1 identical over 7 bases. With V trimmed by 10 bases and J by 0 bases, 6 bases remained unmatched. The germline V gene encodes CDR1 WSHSY and CDR2 SAAADI. This CDR3 has 13 amino acids.

The chain uses TRBV29-1 and TRBJ1-2; TRBD1 matches 8 bases. This CDR3 is 15 amino acids long. Losses at the gene ends were 0 bases for V and 2 bases for J; bases not matched to a gene: 5. CDR1 SQVTM and CDR2 ANQGSEA come from the germline V gene. CDR3 in amino acids: CSVEERDRLNYGYTF. The CDR3 nucleotides are TGCAGCGTTGAAGAGAGGGACAGGCTAAACTATGGCTACACCTTC. Based on the CDR3 plus reference TRBV29-1 and TRBJ1-2, the full variable domain is SAVISQKPSRDICQRGTSLTIQCQVDSQVTMMFWYRQQPGQSLTLIATANQGSEATYESGFVIDKFPISRPNLTFSTLTVSNMSPEDSSIYLCSVEERDRLNYGYTFGSGTRLTVV.

The rearrangement uses TRBV6-1 and TRBJ2-1; 8 positions agree with TRBD2. The V gene's germline CDR1 is MNHNS and CDR2 SASEGT. CDR3 length: 16 amino acids. J lost 6 bases, V lost 4 bases, and 11 bases had no gene match. CDR3 protein: CASSALPGLEGNEQFF. CDR3 nucleotide sequence: TGTGCCAGCAGTGCACTCCCGGGACTAGAGGGCAATGAGCAGTTCTTC.

V usage is TRBV27 and J usage is TRBJ2-4; 11 bases map to TRBD2. CDR3 length: 14 residues. With 3 bases clipped from V and 13 bases from J, the junction kept 8 bases outside the gene matches. The germline gives CDR1 MNHEY, CDR2 SMNVEV (reference sequence). In DNA, the CDR3 is TGTGCCAGCAGTTTTTCGGGACTAGCGGCTATCCAGTACTTC. Encoded protein: CASSFSGLAAIQYF.

About this clonotype: One junction end disagrees with the germline gene, perhaps due to a read error. The chain couples TRBV10-3 to TRBJ2-3; the D gene is possibly TRBD2 (6 bases). Germline loops: CDR1 ENHRY, CDR2 SYGVKD. The CDR3 loop spans 14 amino acids. In nucleotides, the CDR3 is TGTACCATCAGTGCGGCGGGGCTCTCAGATACGCAGTATTTT. Protein: CTISAAGLSDTQYF.

This chain connects TRBV6-5 to TRBJ1-2; possible D gene TRBD1, 5 bases. V was shortened by 4 bases and J by 4 bases, with 19 bases between the two germline ends. Germline CDR1 MNHEY, CDR2 SVGAGI. There are 16 residues in the CDR3. CDR3 sequence (DNA): TGTGCCAGCAGTTGCTCAGACACTGCAGGGCGCTATGGCTACACCTTC. It specifies CASSCSDTAGRYGYTF.

This clonotype has a handful of counts. The gene calls are TRBV12-3 or TRBV12-4 and TRBJ2-7; TRBD1 is a possible D gene (5 bases). The CDR3 is made up of 15 amino acids. The germline V and J ends were trimmed by 5 bases and 4 bases, with 18 bases remaining between them. This CDR3 is CASSRSQGAQYEQYF. CDR3 sequence (DNA): TGTGCCAGCAGTCGCTCTCAAGGGGCCCAGTACGAGCAGTACTTC.

This chain uses TRBV21-1 with TRBJ1-5. TRBV21-1 is listed as a pseudogene. The CDR3 loop spans 15 amino acids. CDR3 residues: CASSKEGESNQPQHF. As DNA, the CDR3 is TGTGCCAGCAGCAAAGAAGGAGAGAGCAATCAGCCCCAGCATTTT.

This chain links TRBV6-5 with TRBJ1-2; tentative D call: TRBD1 (6 bases). This CDR3 has 13 amino acids. The germline V gene encodes CDR1 MNHEY and CDR2 SVGAGI. Trimming shortened V by 6 bases and J by 3 bases, and 11 bases separated the two germline ends. CDR3: CASSLHRDYGYTF. In DNA, the CDR3 is TGTGCCAGCAGCCTACACAGGGACTATGGCTACACCTTC.

The chain has TRBV20-1 and TRBJ2-7; 8 bases line up with TRBD2. Germline CDR1 is DFQATT and CDR2 is SNEGSKA (reference sequence). V was clipped by 1 base and J by 0 bases; unmatched bases: 2. The CDR3 has 14 residues. The CDR3 DNA is TGCAGTGCTAGAGCAGCGGGAGTCTCCTACGAGCAGTACTTC. This encodes CSARAAGVSYEQYF.

The CDR3 DNA follows: TGTGCCAGCAGGAAACTAGCGTACACAGATACGCAGTATTTT. Protein sequence: CASRKLAYTDTQYF. The chain is built from TRBV12-3 or TRBV12-4 and TRBJ2-3; 7 bases line up with TRBD2. The CDR3 sequence is 14 residues long. Trimming cost V 6 bases and J 2 bases; bases outside gene matches: 5.

This chain uses TRBV12-3 or TRBV12-4 with TRBJ1-4; 8 positions agree with TRBD1. Germline trimming cut 6 bases from V and 8 bases from J; bases unmatched to any gene: 8. The CDR3 consists of 14 residues. Here the CDR3 DNA reads TGTGCCAGCAGCCCCTTGTGGGACAGGGAAAAACTGTTTTTT. Its translation is CASSPLWDREKLFF.

The gene calls are TRBV6-5 and TRBJ1-6; D perhaps matches TRBD1 (5 bases). CDR1 MNHEY and CDR2 SVGAGI come from the germline V gene. V was clipped by 2 bases and J by 11 bases, with 19 bases between them. The CDR3 runs 16 residues. CDR3 sequence (DNA): TGTGCCAGCAGTTACGGGGTCAGGGAAGTATTTCCACCCCTCCACTTT. This gives the protein CASSYGVREVFPPLHF.

The chain's CDR3 is CASRQQHRGLIAKNIQYF. CDR3 sequence (DNA): TGTGCCAGCAGACAACAACACAGGGGACTGATAGCCAAAAACATTCAGTACTTC. The J gene is TRBJ2-4, the V gene TRBV6-1; TRBD1 might be the D (7 bases). Germline CDR1 reads MNHNS; CDR2 reads SASEGT. The CDR3 is 18 amino acids. V lost 6 bases and J lost 0, with 21 bases in between.

This clonotype appeared a few times. The CDR3, as DNA: TGCGCCAGCAGACGTACTAGCGGGGGGGCCGATGAGCAGTTCTTC. Amino acids: CASRRTSGGADEQFF. This rearrangement joins TRBV4-1 to TRBJ2-1; 13 nucleotides match TRBD2. CDR1 is MGHRA and CDR2 is YSYEKL in the germline V gene. The length of the CDR3 is 15 residues. The V gene end was trimmed by 6 bases and the J gene end by 8 bases; junction bases not matched to a gene: 7.

The V and J genes are TRBV28 and TRBJ2-5, with 7 bases fitting TRBD2. TRBJ2-7 matches the DNA end more closely, so the J call is doubtful. Germline CDR1 MDHEN, CDR2 SYDVKM. This CDR3 spans 15 amino acids. The CDR3: CASSLWGGRNCEQYF. The CDR3 region has the DNA TGTGCCAGCAGTTTATGGGGAGGGAGGAACTGCGAGCAGTACTTC.

V usage is TRBV7-6 and J usage is TRBJ2-7, with TRBD2 matching 7 bases. CDR1 is SGHVS, CDR2 FNYEAQ, per germline. CDR3 length: 15 amino acids. After removal of 5 bases from V and 2 bases from J, the junction contained 9 bases not matched to a gene. The CDR3 here is CASSPGQRGTYEQYF. CDR3 bases: TGTGCCAGCAGCCCTGGCCAGCGGGGAACCTACGAGCAGTACTTC.

This chain joins TRBV4-2 and TRBJ1-1, with D unclear. V dropped 0 bases and J dropped 2 bases, with 7 bases sitting between them. In germline, CDR1 is LGHNA, CDR2 YNFKEQ. The CDR3 length is 14 residues. The CDR3 DNA sequence: TGTGCCAGCAGCCAAGATCTGGGAAACACTGAAGCTTTCTTT. Its protein is CASSQDLGNTEAFF.

The gene calls are TRBV7-9 and TRBJ1-4, with no clear D. The ends were cut back, 3 bases at V and 6 bases at J, with 11 bases in the middle. Germline-derived CDR1 and CDR2 are SEHNR and FQNEAQ (reference sequence). The CDR3 length is 14 residues. CDR3 residues: CASSFSFGDEKLFF. The CDR3 nucleotides are TGTGCCAGCAGCTTCAGTTTCGGGGATGAAAAACTGTTTTTT.

This chain links TRBV10-3 with TRBJ1-2; unclear D gene. The germline V gene encodes CDR1 ENHRY and CDR2 SYGVKD. This CDR3 region has 12 residues. The V end was cut by 0 bases, the J end by 4 bases, with 3 bases between. CDR3 nucleotides: TGTGCCATCAGTGAGTCTGGCTATGGCTACACCTTC. The encoded protein is CAISESGYGYTF.

This clonotype was seen a few times. This rearrangement joins TRBV27 to TRBJ2-7; TRBD1 matches at 7 bases. The CDR3 has 13 amino acids. CDR1 and CDR2 (germline): MNHEY, SMNVEV (reference sequence). Trimming took 0 bases from V and 5 from J; bases not matched to a gene: 1. CDR3 nucleotides: TGTGCCAGCAGTTTATCGACAGGGAACGAGCAGTACTTC. The encoded protein is CASSLSTGNEQYF.